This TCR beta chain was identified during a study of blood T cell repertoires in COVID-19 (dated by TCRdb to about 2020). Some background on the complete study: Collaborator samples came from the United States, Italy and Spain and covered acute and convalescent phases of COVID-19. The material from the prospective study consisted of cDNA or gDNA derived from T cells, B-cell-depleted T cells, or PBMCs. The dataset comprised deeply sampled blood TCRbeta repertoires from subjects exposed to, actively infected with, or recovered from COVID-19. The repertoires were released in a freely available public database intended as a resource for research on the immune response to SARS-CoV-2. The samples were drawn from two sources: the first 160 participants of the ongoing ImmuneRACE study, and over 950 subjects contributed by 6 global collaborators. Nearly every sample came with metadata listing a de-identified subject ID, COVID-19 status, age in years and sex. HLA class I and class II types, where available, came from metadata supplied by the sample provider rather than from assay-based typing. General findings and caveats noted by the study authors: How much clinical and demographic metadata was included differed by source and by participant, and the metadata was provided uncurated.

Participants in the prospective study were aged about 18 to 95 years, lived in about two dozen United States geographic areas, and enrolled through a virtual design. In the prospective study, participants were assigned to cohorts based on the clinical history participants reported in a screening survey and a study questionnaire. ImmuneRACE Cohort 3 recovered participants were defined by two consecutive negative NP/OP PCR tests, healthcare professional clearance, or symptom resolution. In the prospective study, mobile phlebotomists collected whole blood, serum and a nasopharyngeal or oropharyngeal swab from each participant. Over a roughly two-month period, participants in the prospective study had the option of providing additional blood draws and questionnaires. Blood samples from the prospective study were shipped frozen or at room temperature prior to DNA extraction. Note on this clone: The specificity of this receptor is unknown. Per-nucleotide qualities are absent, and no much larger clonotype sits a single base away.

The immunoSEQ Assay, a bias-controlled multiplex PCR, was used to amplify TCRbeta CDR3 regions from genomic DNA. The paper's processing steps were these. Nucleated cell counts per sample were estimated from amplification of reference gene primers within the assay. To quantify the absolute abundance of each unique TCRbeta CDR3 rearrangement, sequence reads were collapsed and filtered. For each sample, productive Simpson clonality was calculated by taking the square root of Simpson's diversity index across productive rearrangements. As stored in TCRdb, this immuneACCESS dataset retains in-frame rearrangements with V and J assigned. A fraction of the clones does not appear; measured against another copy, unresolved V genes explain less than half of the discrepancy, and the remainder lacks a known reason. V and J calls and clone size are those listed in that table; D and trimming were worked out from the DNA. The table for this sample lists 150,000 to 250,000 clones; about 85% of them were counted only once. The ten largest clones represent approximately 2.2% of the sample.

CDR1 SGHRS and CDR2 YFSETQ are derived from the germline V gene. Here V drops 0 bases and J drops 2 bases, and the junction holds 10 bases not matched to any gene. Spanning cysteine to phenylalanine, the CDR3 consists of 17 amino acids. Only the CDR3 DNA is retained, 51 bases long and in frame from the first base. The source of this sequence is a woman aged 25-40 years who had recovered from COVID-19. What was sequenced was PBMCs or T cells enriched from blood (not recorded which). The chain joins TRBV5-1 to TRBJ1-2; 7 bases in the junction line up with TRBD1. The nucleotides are TGCGCCAGCAGCTTGGCCGTAAGGGACAGACAAAACTATGGCTACACCTTC. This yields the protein CASSLAVRDRQNYGYTF.